This record looks at one TCR beta chain sequence and its context. Within the sample, other DNA sequences also encode this same CDR3. V lost 2 bases, J lost 4 bases, and 6 bases stayed unmatched. There are 16 residues in the CDR3. Germline assignment: CDR1 SGHRS and CDR2 YFSETQ. Healthy HIV-negative adults with no recent acute infections or vaccinations were recruited as donors. Investigators divided CD4+ cells into CD45RA+ naive and CD45RA-negative memory subsets. The data are from a study of shared clonotypes between healthy human individuals. Deep-level assay runs were performed. Each replicate PCR on the sorted subsets used 150 to 200 ng DNA (about 30,000 T cell genomes). TCRdb's copy holds only in-frame clones and misses some; the assay was immunoSEQ multiplex PCR. The table has about 2,500,000 clones, about 92% seen once.

This clonotype originated in a man aged 18 to 30 in good health. Sequencing used naive CD4+ T cells sorted from blood. Regarding subset: CD45RA+ positively selected. The chain has TRBV5-1 and TRBJ1-4; 9 bases agree with TRBD1. The CDR3 sequence is CASSLAPGQGNEKLFF. Written as DNA, the CDR3 is TGCGCCAGCAGCTTAGCCCCGGGACAGGGTAATGAAAAACTGTTTTTT.